This TCR beta chain was sequenced for a study of T cell responses to AZD1222 COVID-19 vaccine. Of note for this clone: Its antigen is not known.

Study-level findings and limits: Recipients of AZD1222 seropositive at baseline numbered only 6 or 7. Spike-specific TCR repertoires showed rising breadth and depth after two AZD1222 doses. Within unmutated variant regions lay the reported targets of nearly half of spike-specific TCRs. Vaccine-related CD4 TCRs covered spike, predominating at 160-218 and 743-854.

Libraries were prepared by immunoSEQ multiplex PCR; TCRdb keeps only in-frame clonotypes and omits some of them. The sample holds about 120,000 clones; 88% are singletons and the top ten take 5% to 6%. This TCR derives from an adult in good health. The sample here was peripheral blood, taken on day 0 of AZD1222 vaccination.

CDR3 in amino acids: CASSLRGKGTEAFF. CDR3 nucleotide sequence: TGTGCCAGCAGTTTAAGGGGAAAGGGCACTGAAGCTTTCTTT. V usage is TRBV27 and J usage is TRBJ1-1; a weak D match, TRBD1 (5 bases). The CDR3 covers 14 residues. Trimming pared 2 bases from V and 4 bases from J, leaving 11 bases between. Per germline, CDR1 MNHEY and CDR2 SMNVEV (reference sequence).